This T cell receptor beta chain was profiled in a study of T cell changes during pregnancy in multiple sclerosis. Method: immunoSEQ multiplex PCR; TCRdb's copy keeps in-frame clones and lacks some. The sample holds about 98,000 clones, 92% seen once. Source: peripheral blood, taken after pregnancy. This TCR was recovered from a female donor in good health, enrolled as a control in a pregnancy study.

The CDR3 protein is CASSLVRQGNTGELFF. As DNA, the CDR3 is TGTGCCAGCAGCTTGGTCCGACAGGGCAACACCGGGGAGCTGTTTTTT. V and J are TRBV11-2 and TRBJ2-2; 7 bases agree with TRBD1. Trimming at V came to 3 bases and at J to 2 bases, leaving 6 bases not matched to a gene. Germline CDR1 and CDR2: SGHAT and FQNNGV. CDR3 length: 16 residues.